Below, 30 T cell receptor beta chains from the same sample are listed, as sequenced in a study of shared clonotypes between healthy human individuals. Profiling relied on immunoSEQ multiplex PCR, and the TCRdb table lists in-frame clones only, not all of them. In the table there are millions of clones, 85% to 95% of which are singletons. The specimen was naive CD4+ T cells sorted from blood. Subset specified: CD45RA+ positively selected. These receptors were collected from a man between 18 and 35 years old in good health.

This rearrangement joins TRBV7-8 to TRBJ1-5, with D uncertain. Germline V gene lookup returns CDR1 SGHVS and CDR2 FQNEAQ. Trimming shortened V by 0 bases and J by 4 bases, and 16 bases separated the two germline ends. The CDR3 extends over 17 amino acids. As DNA, the CDR3 is TGTGCCAGCAGCTTAGCGGGGTTCCTTAATTGGAATCAGCCCCAGCATTTT. Translating it yields CASSLAGFLNWNQPQHF.

With regard to this clone: At the DNA level, this CDR3 is encoded by other sequences in the same sample as well. The chain links TRBV11-2 to TRBJ1-5; TRBD1 might be the D (6 bases). Germline values: CDR1 SGHAT, CDR2 FQNNGV. The V end was cut by 0 bases, the J end by 4 bases, with 7 bases between. The CDR3 extends over 14 amino acids. The CDR3 nucleotides are TGTGCCAGCAGCTTAGATCAGGGGAATCAGCCCCAGCATTTT. It is translated as CASSLDQGNQPQHF.

The rearrangement joins TRBV19 to TRBJ2-5; 7 bases match TRBD1. The ends lost 8 bases at V and 4 bases at J; junction bases unmatched: 7. Per the germline V gene, CDR1 is LNHDA and CDR2 is SQIVND (reference sequence). This CDR3 has 13 residues. CDR3 sequence: CASGQQGSETQYF. The CDR3 DNA reads TGTGCCAGTGGGCAACAGGGGTCAGAGACCCAGTACTTC.

The rearrangement links TRBV18 to TRBJ2-1; D is unresolved. Germline CDR1 is KGHSH and CDR2 is LQKENI. This CDR3 is built from 16 residues. V dropped 1 base and J dropped 6 bases, with 16 bases sitting between them. The CDR3 nucleotides read TGTGCCAGCTCACCACTAACTTTCCGACTCACCAATGAGCAGTTCTTC. As protein: CASSPLTFRLTNEQFF.

A remark on this clone: Distinct nucleotide sequences in the sample also encode this CDR3. This sequence joins TRBV28 and TRBJ2-6; 7 nucleotides agree with TRBD1. Germline lookup yields CDR1 MDHEN and CDR2 SYDVKM. CDR3 length: 16 amino acids. The J segment lost 1 base and the V segment lost 5 bases, leaving 5 bases of the junction unmatched. Written as DNA, the CDR3 is TGTGCCAGCAGTCCTGGGACAGCGTCTGGGGCCAACGTCCTGACTTTC. The encoded protein is CASSPGTASGANVLTF.

The CDR3 sequence: CASSLRRNTEAFF. The CDR3 DNA sequence: TGTGCCAGCAGCTTGCGCAGGAACACTGAAGCTTTCTTT. The chain combines TRBV11-3 with TRBJ1-1; no clear D gene. The germline V gene has CDR1 SGHNT and CDR2 YENEEA. V was cut by 3 bases and J by 1 base, with 6 bases left in between. The CDR3 covers 13 residues.

V usage is TRBV6-5 and J usage is TRBJ2-1; D gene uncertain. The CDR3 is 14 amino acids. From germline, CDR1 is MNHEY and CDR2 SVGAGI. Trimming removed 4 bases at V and 7 bases at J, with 14 bases between. In nucleotides, the CDR3 is TGTGCCAGCAGTTCTCCGTTCGGTTGGAATGAGCAGTTCTTC. Residues: CASSSPFGWNEQFF.

In this sample, this clone turned up once. A read error may produce the germline difference seen at one junction end. This chain joins TRBV18 and TRBJ1-4, with D possibly matching TRBD1 (5 bases). The germline V gene has CDR1 KGHSH and CDR2 LQKENI. This CDR3 has 16 amino acids. This chain's CDR3 is CASSPLAGAVEEKLFF. The CDR3 nucleotides are TGTGCTAGCTCACCACTGGCCGGGGCCGTGGAGGAAAAACTGTTTTTT. Together with reference TRBV18 and TRBJ1-4, the CDR3 gives the full variable domain: NAGVMQNPRHLVRRRGQEARLRCSPMKGHSHVYWYRQLPEEGLKFMVYLQKENIIDESGMPKERFSAEFPKEGPSILRIQQVVRGDSAAYFCASSPLAGAVEEKLFFGSGTQLSVL.

The chain carries TRBV7-2 and TRBJ2-6, with D possibly TRBD2 on 5 matching bases. Trimming took 1 base from V and 3 from J, leaving 7 bases between them. The CDR3 has 15 residues. Germline V gene lookup returns CDR1 SGHTA and CDR2 FQGNSA. The CDR3 here is CASSLGGLGANVLTF. DNA of the CDR3: TGTGCCAGCAGCTTAGGAGGGCTTGGGGCCAACGTCCTGACTTTC. The complete variable domain, with remaining parts taken from reference TRBV7-2 and TRBJ2-6, reads GAGVSQSPSNKVTEKGKDVELRCDPISGHTALYWYRQSLGQGLEFLIYFQGNSAPDKSGLPSDRFSAERTGGSVSTLTIQRTQQEDSAVYLCASSLGGLGANVLTFGAGSRLTVL.

The CDR3 DNA reads TGTGCCAGCAGCTTCGGACAGGAGCAAGAGACCCAGTACTTC. As protein: CASSFGQEQETQYF. The chain joins TRBV5-4 to TRBJ2-5; 7 nucleotides align to TRBD1. The CDR3 extends over 14 amino acids. The germline gives CDR1 SGHNT, CDR2 YYREEE (reference sequence). J gave up 2 bases and V 2 bases, and 3 bases lay outside the gene matches.

In its sample, this clone was seen a few times. This sample also contains other DNA sequences that code for the same CDR3. The chain recombines TRBV29-1 with TRBJ1-1; no clear D gene. V lost 4 bases, J lost 2 bases, and 2 bases lay in between. CDR3 length: 10 amino acids. Germline V CDR1 and CDR2: SQVTM, ANQGSEA. CDR3: CSVANTEAFF. The CDR3 nucleotides are TGCAGCGTTGCTAACACTGAAGCTTTCTTT.

The rearrangement links TRBV6-5 to TRBJ1-4; D is unclear. The germline CDR1 and CDR2 sequences are MNHEY and SVGAGI. The CDR3 spans 14 residues. The V and J ends lost 6 bases and 0 bases respectively, with 8 bases between them. In nucleotides, the CDR3 is TGTGCCAGCAGGACCGACCCAACTAATGAAAAACTGTTTTTT. Translated: CASRTDPTNEKLFF.

This chain uses TRBV19 with TRBJ2-1, with D unresolved. Germline V gives CDR1 LNHDA, CDR2 SQIVND (reference sequence). V was cut by 5 bases and J by 6 bases, with 11 bases left in between. The CDR3 is 13 amino acids. The CDR3 DNA reads TGTGCCAGTAGTGCGGACCGTCGCAATGAGCAGTTCTTC. Translating it yields CASSADRRNEQFF.

Concerning this clone itself: A read error may explain this, as a much larger clone is one base away. The chain is built from TRBV5-4 and TRBJ1-2; no firm D call. CDR3 length: 14 residues. Germline values: CDR1 SGHNT, CDR2 YYREEE (reference sequence). The CDR3 nucleotides are TGTGTCAGCAGCTTGCTAGGAGTTAACTATGGCTACACCTTC. Translated, it gives CVSSLLGVNYGYTF.

The rearrangement uses TRBV10-3 and TRBJ2-5, with D uncertain. Deletions cut 3 bases from V and 4 bases from J, with 9 bases between. In germline, CDR1 is ENHRY, CDR2 SYGVKD. The CDR3 has 13 residues. The CDR3 DNA follows: TGTGCCATCAGTGACGGTATTTCAGAGACCCAGTACTTC. Translation: CAISDGISETQYF.

The chain is built from TRBV6-6 and TRBJ1-5, with a tentative D call TRBD1 (5 bases). Trimming removed 2 bases at V and 7 bases at J, with 12 bases between. Germline V gives CDR1 MNHNY, CDR2 SVGAGI (reference sequence). The CDR3 runs to 14 residues. The CDR3 DNA sequence: TGTGCCAGCAGTTACCTGGACCCAGGGCAGCCCCAGCATTTT. It translates to CASSYLDPGQPQHF.

This clone was observed a few times. The sample carries other DNA sequences with the same CDR3. The chain combines TRBV5-1 with TRBJ1-3; D remains ambiguous. This CDR3 is built from 14 residues. V was cut by 2 bases and J by 0 bases, with 6 bases left in between. Looked up from germline, CDR1 is SGHRS and CDR2 is YFSETQ. CDR3 sequence reads: CASSFGSSGNTIYF. Here the CDR3 DNA reads TGCGCCAGCAGCTTCGGAAGCTCTGGAAACACCATATATTTT.

The table lists this clone with a count of one. The chain uses TRBV10-3 and TRBJ2-1; 9 bases agree with TRBD2. J lost 0 bases, V lost 4 bases, and 1 base had no gene match. The CDR3 loop spans 15 amino acids. From germline, CDR1 is ENHRY and CDR2 SYGVKD. CDR3 coding DNA: TGTGCCATCAGTGGAGCGGGAGGCTCCTACAATGAGCAGTTCTTC. Translating it yields CAISGAGGSYNEQFF.

J is TRBJ2-5 and V is TRBV13; D is unclear. The CDR3 is 13 residues long. Trimming cost V 4 bases and J 5 bases, with 11 bases left between them. CDR1 is PRHDT, CDR2 FYEKMQ, per germline (reference sequence). For the CDR3, the DNA is TGTGCCAGCAGCTCCATAGCTCTTGAGACCCAGTACTTC. Residues: CASSSIALETQYF.

The rearrangement uses TRBV6-5 and TRBJ2-7; D is possibly TRBD1 (6 bases). The germline V gene has CDR1 MNHEY and CDR2 SVGAGI. CDR3 size: 14 residues. V lost 1 base and J lost 3, with 10 bases in between. The chain's CDR3 is CASSYLDSFYEQYF. The CDR3 coding sequence is TGTGCCAGCAGTTACTTGGACAGCTTCTACGAGCAGTACTTC.

V and J are TRBV5-6 and TRBJ2-1; either TRBD1 or TRBD2 may fit D (5 bases each). The CDR3 has 15 amino acids. CDR1 SGHDT and CDR2 YYEEEE come from the germline V gene. Trimming pared 0 bases from V and 2 bases from J, leaving 9 bases between. The CDR3 is CASSLVGGPYNEQFF. The DNA of the CDR3 is TGTGCCAGCAGCTTGGTTGGGGGACCCTACAATGAGCAGTTCTTC.

This chain connects TRBV6-6 to TRBJ1-2, with TRBD1 as a possible D gene (5 bases). V shed 2 bases and J shed 10 bases, with 20 bases lying between them. Per the germline V gene, CDR1 is MNHNY and CDR2 is SVGAGI (reference sequence). The CDR3 covers 15 residues. For the CDR3, the DNA is TGTGCCAGCAGTTACGTAGGCGGGGCTACCTCTTACTACACCTTC. This codes for CASSYVGGATSYYTF.

V and J are TRBV7-9 and TRBJ1-1, with a weak D call TRBD1 (6 bases). Germline V CDR1 and CDR2: SEHNR, FQNEAQ (reference sequence). V dropped 5 bases and J dropped 6 bases, with 19 bases sitting between them. CDR3 length: 15 amino acids. CDR3 sequence reads: CASSQGPQGRSEAFF. CDR3 DNA sequence: TGTGCCAGCAGCCAGGGACCACAGGGTAGGTCTGAAGCTTTCTTT.

This clone was seen just once. The rearrangement joins TRBV18 to TRBJ1-1, with TRBD1 matching 7 bases. With 4 bases clipped from V and 4 bases from J, the junction kept 0 bases outside the gene matches. This CDR3 is 12 amino acids long. The germline V gene has CDR1 KGHSH and CDR2 LQKENI. The DNA for the CDR3 is TGTGCCAGCTCACACAGGGGCACTGAAGCTTTCTTT. The encoded protein is CASSHRGTEAFF.

V usage is TRBV6-6 and J usage is TRBJ1-2; D is undetermined. The CDR3 totals 13 residues. V lost 4 bases and J 2 bases, leaving 8 bases between the germline ends. Germline assignment: CDR1 MNHNY and CDR2 SVGAGI (reference sequence). CDR3 sequence: CASSLGSNYGYTF. The DNA for the CDR3 is TGTGCCAGCAGTTTAGGGTCGAACTATGGCTACACCTTC.

The V gene is TRBV18, the J gene TRBJ2-7; 8 bases are shared with TRBD1. This CDR3 is built from 14 residues. The V segment lost 6 bases and the J segment 7 bases; nucleotides outside the gene matches: 11. Germline V gene lookup returns CDR1 KGHSH and CDR2 LQKENI. CDR3 protein: CASSPQGAGEEQYF. The DNA for the CDR3 is TGTGCCAGCTCGCCGCAGGGGGCCGGGGAGGAGCAGTACTTC.

The V and J genes are TRBV7-9 and TRBJ2-6; TRBD1 agrees at 9 bases. The V gene's germline CDR1 is SEHNR and CDR2 FQNEAQ (reference sequence). The CDR3 runs to 19 residues. The V segment lost 9 bases and the J segment 1 base; nucleotides outside the gene matches: 16. CDR3 sequence reads: CASKGQGTLLLSGANVLTF. The DNA for the CDR3 is TGTGCCAGTAAGGGACAGGGCACCCTTCTCCTTTCTGGGGCCAACGTCCTGACTTTC.

This clone was picked up one time. The chain uses TRBV15 and TRBJ2-7; 8 bases map to TRBD2. The CDR3 is 14 residues long. V shed 5 bases, J shed 2 bases, and the junction held 5 bases outside the gene matches. CDR1 is LNHNV and CDR2 is YYDKDF in the germline V gene (reference sequence). CDR3 DNA sequence: TGTGCCACCAGCCCAGGAGCGGGAGCCTACGAGCAGTACTTC. Its translation is CATSPGAGAYEQYF.

V usage is TRBV25-1 and J usage is TRBJ1-2; D gene unclear. The germline CDR1 and CDR2 sequences are MGHDK and SYGVNS. V lost 1 base to trimming and J lost 0 bases, with 3 bases between them. This CDR3 has 13 residues. The CDR3 region is CASSELPNYGYTF. DNA of the CDR3: TGTGCCAGCAGTGAATTGCCTAACTATGGCTACACCTTC.

This chain joins TRBV6-5 and TRBJ2-3; 7 bases are a match to TRBD2. With V trimmed by 6 bases and J by 4 bases, 7 bases remained unmatched. Germline CDR1 reads MNHEY; CDR2 reads SVGAGI. The CDR3 totals 14 residues. The CDR3 coding sequence is TGTGCCAGCAGAAGCAGCGGGACCCCAGATACGCAGTATTTT. Residues: CASRSSGTPDTQYF.